One sample yielded the 10 T cell receptor beta chains listed below, sequenced in a study of shared clonotypes between healthy human individuals. The protocol was immunoSEQ multiplex PCR, while the TCRdb copy is restricted to in-frame clones and leaves out a portion. This sample has some 1.1 million clones, with 70% to 85% found just once. Specimen: memory CD4+ T cells from PBMCs. Specified subset: CD45RA-negative fraction. Receptors were obtained from a man aged 18 to 30 in good health. Some clones in this sample may be carry-over from other donors' samples.

This clone was recorded a few times. The V and J genes are TRBV7-2 and TRBJ1-2; D is possibly TRBD1 (6 bases). The CDR3 length is 13 residues. The V gene lost 3 bases and the J gene lost 8 bases, with 13 bases spanning the gap. Germline values: CDR1 SGHTA, CDR2 FQGNSA. The CDR3 nucleotides read TGTGCCAGCAGCTTCAGGGGAACAAGAGGCTACACCTTC. It encodes CASSFRGTRGYTF. The full variable domain, with the rest looked up from reference TRBV7-2 and TRBJ1-2, is GAGVSQSPSNKVTEKGKDVELRCDPISGHTALYWYRQSLGQGLEFLIYFQGNSAPDKSGLPSDRFSAERTGGSVSTLTIQRTQQEDSAVYLCASSFRGTRGYTFGSGTRLTVV.

This clone was seen more than once but under ten times. The sample holds other DNA sequences that translate to the same CDR3. This chain joins TRBV18 and TRBJ1-1, with D unresolved. V dropped 3 bases and J dropped 0 bases, with 5 bases sitting between them. Germline V gene data show CDR1 as KGHSH and CDR2 as LQKENI. The CDR3 contains 13 residues. In nucleotides, the CDR3 is TGTGCCAGCTCACCCGATATGAACACTGAAGCTTTCTTT. Protein: CASSPDMNTEAFF.

This clone was seen a handful of times. The gene calls are TRBV5-1 and TRBJ1-2; D perhaps matches TRBD1 (5 bases). V lost 0 bases, J lost 4 bases, and 10 bases lay in between. This CDR3 comprises 14 residues. Germline CDR1 SGHRS, CDR2 YFSETQ. The CDR3 reads CASSLGDSFYGYTF. The CDR3 DNA sequence: TGCGCCAGCAGCTTGGGTGACAGCTTCTATGGCTACACCTTC.

This chain links TRBV28 with TRBJ2-7; D may be TRBD1 or TRBD2 (5 bases each). In germline, CDR1 is MDHEN, CDR2 SYDVKM. The CDR3 consists of 15 residues. Trimming shortened V by 6 bases and J by 4 bases, and 19 bases separated the two germline ends. Here the CDR3 DNA reads TGTGCCAGCAGGCCACCACCGGGACGCCAGTACGAGCAGTACTTC. It encodes CASRPPPGRQYEQYF.

On this clone: This sample also contains other DNA sequences that code for the same CDR3. The V call is TRBV7-9, the J call TRBJ1-5; D remains unclear. Germline V gives CDR1 SEHNR, CDR2 FQNEAQ (reference sequence). The CDR3 runs 13 residues. Trimming stripped 1 base from V and 7 bases from J, with 8 bases between. CDR3 protein: CASSLGGLQPQHF. The DNA of the CDR3 is TGTGCCAGCAGCTTAGGGGGATTACAGCCCCAGCATTTT.

The chain has TRBV7-9 and TRBJ2-3, with 8 nucleotides matching TRBD1. The CDR3 length is 16 residues. V lost 5 bases to trimming and J lost 0 bases; unmatched junction nucleotides: 7. Germline values: CDR1 SEHNR, CDR2 FQNEAQ (reference sequence). CDR3 loop: CASSPRQGRSTDTQYF. CDR3 DNA sequence: TGTGCCAGCAGCCCCCGACAGGGGCGAAGCACAGATACGCAGTATTTT.

CDR3 bases: TGCGCCAGCAGCCACGGGACACCTATTAGCTCCTACGAGCAGTACTTC. Protein: CASSHGTPISSYEQYF. This chain joins TRBV10-2 and TRBJ2-7; D is perhaps TRBD1 (6 bases). CDR3 length: 16 amino acids. V was cut by 6 bases and J by 0 bases, with 18 bases left in between. Germline assignment: CDR1 WSHSY and CDR2 SAAADI.

The rearrangement joins TRBV20-1 to TRBJ1-1, with D possibly matching TRBD1 (5 bases). Trimming shortened V by 6 bases and J by 7 bases, and 9 bases separated the two germline ends. Germline V gene sequence: CDR1 DFQATT, CDR2 SNEGSKA (reference sequence). The CDR3 has 10 residues. In DNA form, the CDR3 reads TGCAGTGCGTTGCAGGGTGAAGCTTTCTTT. This encodes CSALQGEAFF.

This clone was counted once. The chain links TRBV28 to TRBJ1-6, with TRBD1 matching 7 bases. Trimming at V came to 3 bases and at J to 4 bases, leaving 3 bases not matched to a gene. Germline lookup yields CDR1 MDHEN and CDR2 SYDVKM. The CDR3 totals 15 residues. The CDR3 spells CASSLATGYNSPLHF. As DNA, the CDR3 is TGTGCCAGCAGTTTGGCGACAGGGTATAATTCACCCCTCCACTTT.

This clone was counted once. The sample holds other DNA sequences that translate to the same CDR3. The rearrangement links TRBV2 to TRBJ1-5; D perhaps matches TRBD1 (5 bases). Germline V gene data show CDR1 as SNHLY and CDR2 as FYNNEI. The CDR3 length is 13 residues. V lost 6 bases and J lost 4, with 10 bases in between. CDR3 nucleotide sequence: TGTGCCAGCAGGGGAGACAGTAATCAGCCCCAGCATTTT. Amino acid sequence: CASRGDSNQPQHF. The entire variable domain, with the rest obtained from reference TRBV2 and TRBJ1-5, is as follows: EPEVTQTPSHQVTQMGQEVILRCVPISNHLYFYWYRQILGQKVEFLVSFYNNEISEKSEIFDDQFSVERPDGSNFTLKIRSTKLEDSAMYFCASRGDSNQPQHFGDGTRLSIL.